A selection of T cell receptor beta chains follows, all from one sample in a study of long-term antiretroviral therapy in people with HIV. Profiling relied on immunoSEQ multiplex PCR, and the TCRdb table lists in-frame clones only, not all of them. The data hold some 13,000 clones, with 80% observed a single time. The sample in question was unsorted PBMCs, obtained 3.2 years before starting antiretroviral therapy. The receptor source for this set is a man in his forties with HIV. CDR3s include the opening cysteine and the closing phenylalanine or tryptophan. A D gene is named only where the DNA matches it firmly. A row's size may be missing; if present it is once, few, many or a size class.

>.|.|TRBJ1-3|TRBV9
CASSVDPASGNTIYF
TGTGCCAGCAGCGTAGACCCAGCCTCTGGAAACACCATATATTTT
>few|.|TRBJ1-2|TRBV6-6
CASSYSKTAGYTF
TGTGCCAGCAGTTACTCGAAAACCGCCGGCTACACCTTC
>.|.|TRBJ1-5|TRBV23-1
CASRLSESQNNQPQHF
TGCGCCAGCCGCCTCTCCGAATCGCAAAACAATCAGCCCCAGCATTTT
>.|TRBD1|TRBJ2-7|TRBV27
CASSFRGTVGYEQYF
TGTGCCAGCAGTTTCAGGGGGACAGTGGGGTACGAGCAGTACTTC
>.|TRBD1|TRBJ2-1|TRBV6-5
CASSYGTGYNEQFF
TGTGCCAGCAGTTACGGGACAGGGTACAATGAGCAGTTCTTC
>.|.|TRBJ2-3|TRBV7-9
CASSSPSGADTQYF
TGTGCCAGCAGCTCTCCATCGGGCGCAGATACGCAGTATTTT
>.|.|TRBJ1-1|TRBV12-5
CASGLSPQDGERAFF
TGTGCTAGTGGTTTGTCCCCCCAGGACGGGGAAAGGGCTTTCTTT
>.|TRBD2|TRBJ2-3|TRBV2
CASSEASWSGVTDTQYF
TGTGCCAGCAGTGAAGCGAGCTGGAGCGGGGTCACAGATACGCAGTATTTT
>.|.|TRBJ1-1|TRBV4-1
CASSQDTRLSRKDTEAFF
TGCGCCAGCAGCCAAGATACCCGATTATCGCGAAAGGACACTGAAGCTTTCTTT
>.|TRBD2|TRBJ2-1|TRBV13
CASSFRRVTSGGLGDEQFF
TGTGCCAGCAGCTTCCGGAGGGTCACTAGCGGGGGTCTTGGGGATGAGCAGTTCTTC
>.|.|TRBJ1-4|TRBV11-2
CASSLERRPNEKLFF
TGTGCCAGCAGCTTAGAGAGGAGGCCTAATGAAAAACTGTTTTTT
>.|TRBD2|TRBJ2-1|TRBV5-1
CASSFTSGASSYNEQFF
TGCGCCAGCAGCTTCACTAGCGGGGCCTCCTCCTACAATGAGCAGTTCTTC
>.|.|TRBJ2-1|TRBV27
CASSGFSSYNEQFF
TGTGCCAGCAGCGGCTTTAGCTCCTACAATGAGCAGTTCTTC
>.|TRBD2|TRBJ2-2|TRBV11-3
CASAPGTSDTGELFF
TGTGCCAGCGCCCCCGGGACTAGCGACACCGGGGAGCTGTTTTTT
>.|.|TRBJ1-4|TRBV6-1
CASSAQQDFNEKLFF
TGTGCCAGCAGTGCACAACAGGACTTTAATGAAAAACTGTTTTTT
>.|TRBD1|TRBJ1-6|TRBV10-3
CAISESGTVGSPLHF
TGTGCCATCAGTGAGTCTGGGACAGTAGGGTCACCCCTCCACTTT
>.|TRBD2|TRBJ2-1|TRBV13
CASSSYSVASGGVYNEQFF
TGTGCCAGCAGCTCCTACTCGGTGGCTAGCGGGGGAGTCTACAATGAGCAGTTCTTC
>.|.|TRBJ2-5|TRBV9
CASSHPRGIRYQETQYF
TGTGCCAGCAGCCACCCCCGGGGGATTCGGTACCAAGAGACCCAGTACTTC
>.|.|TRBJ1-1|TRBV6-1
CASRPPGTWEAFF
TGTGCCAGCAGACCTCCCGGGACCTGGGAAGCTTTCTTT
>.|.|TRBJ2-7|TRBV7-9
CASTPGQSYEQYF
TGTGCCAGCACTCCGGGACAATCCTACGAGCAGTACTTC
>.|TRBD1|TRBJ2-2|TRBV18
CASSTRQGIAGELFF
TGTGCCAGCTCAACAAGACAGGGGATCGCCGGGGAGCTGTTTTTT
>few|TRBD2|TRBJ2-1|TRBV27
CASSLSGLEYNEQFF
TGTGCCAGCAGTTTATCGGGACTAGAGTACAATGAGCAGTTCTTC
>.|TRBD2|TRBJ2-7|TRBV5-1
CASSLAGGGLNEQYF
TGCGCCAGCAGCTTGGCCGGGGGGGGGCTAAACGAGCAGTACTTC
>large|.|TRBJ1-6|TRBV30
CAWMEGIGNSPLHF
TGTGCCTGGATGGAGGGGATCGGTAATTCACCCCTCCACTTT
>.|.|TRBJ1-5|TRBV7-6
CASSSGRIVNSNQPQHF
TGTGCCAGCAGCTCCGGGCGCATCGTAAATAGCAATCAGCCCCAGCATTTT